The 28 T cell receptor beta chains reported below all come from one sample, sequenced in a study of early T cells in non-severe SARS-CoV-2 infection. MiXCR was run by TCRdb on the 5' RACE reads, yielding one entry per CDR3 protein. The table has some 48,000 distinct CDR3 sequences, around 6.4% seen once; the top ten hold about 7%. The source material was whole blood, sampled at baseline. These receptors all come from an adult who was a healthcare worker with PCR-confirmed SARS-CoV-2 infection or an uninfected control (not recorded which).

This clonotype was found a few times. The chain links TRBV12-3 or TRBV12-4 to TRBJ1-6; 9 bases are shared with TRBD1. V gave up 4 bases and J gave up 7 bases; unmatched junction bases: 2. The CDR3 length is 14 residues. The CDR3 loop is CASSSGTGNSPLHF. CDR3 DNA: TGTGCCAGCAGTTCAGGGACAGGGAATTCACCCCTCCACTTT.

The gene calls are TRBV6-1 and TRBJ1-4; D is unresolved. The V and J ends lost 2 bases and 0 bases respectively, with 13 bases between them. The CDR3 loop spans 17 amino acids. Per the germline V gene, CDR1 is MNHNS and CDR2 is SASEGT. The CDR3 region is CASSEILLGATNEKLFF. The CDR3 region has the DNA TGTGCCAGCAGTGAAATTTTGTTGGGAGCAACTAATGAAAAACTGTTTTTT.

This clonotype has ten or more counts. The rearrangement joins TRBV20-1 to TRBJ2-3, with D possibly matching TRBD2 (6 bases). The CDR3 is 16 amino acids. Trimming took off 4 bases at V and 2 bases at J, with 19 bases between the two ends. Germline values: CDR1 DFQATT, CDR2 SNEGSKA (reference sequence). The CDR3 loop is CSATPVTSFVTDTQYF. CDR3 DNA sequence: TGCAGTGCTACCCCCGTTACTAGCTTCGTCACAGATACGCAGTATTTT.

In its sample, this clonotype was seen many times. CDR3 nucleotide sequence: TGCGCCAGCAGCTTGGCGACAGGGAGTAGGATGAACACTGAAGCTTTCTTT. It is translated as CASSLATGSRMNTEAFF. V and J are TRBV5-1 and TRBJ1-1, with 7 bases matching TRBD1. CDR1 is SGHRS, CDR2 YFSETQ, per germline. The CDR3 length is 17 residues. Trimming took 0 bases from V and 0 from J; bases not matched to a gene: 8.

This chain uses TRBV15 with TRBJ2-7, with 14 bases that match TRBD2. Trimming at V came to 5 bases and at J to 2 bases, leaving 14 bases not matched to a gene. Germline V gives CDR1 LNHNV, CDR2 YYDKDF (reference sequence). The CDR3 extends over 19 amino acids. CDR3 region: CATSGLGLAGDKGTYEQYF. DNA for the CDR3: TGTGCCACCAGCGGATTGGGACTAGCGGGAGATAAAGGGACCTACGAGCAGTACTTC.

The chain has TRBV2 and TRBJ1-2, with D unclear. V was pared by 6 bases and J by 5 bases, with 7 bases between. Germline assignment: CDR1 SNHLY and CDR2 FYNNEI. The CDR3 runs 11 residues. The CDR3 DNA sequence: TGTGCCAGCAGGATGCGGTATGGCTACACCTTC. Protein: CASRMRYGYTF.

This clonotype showed up just a few times. V usage is TRBV19 and J usage is TRBJ2-7; D unclear. The CDR3 contains 13 residues. The ends were cut back, 5 bases at V and 2 bases at J, with 10 bases in the middle. Germline V lookup: CDR1 LNHDA, CDR2 SQIVND (reference sequence). CDR3 in DNA: TGTGCCAGTAGTTCCGAGAGAGCCTACGAGCAGTACTTC. Amino acids: CASSSERAYEQYF.

This clonotype has a handful of counts. V is TRBV5-4 and J is TRBJ2-6; TRBD1 matches 12 bases. The V gene's germline CDR1 is SGHNT and CDR2 YYREEE (reference sequence). CDR3 length equals 17 residues. The ends lost 3 bases at V and 4 bases at J; junction bases unmatched: 5. CDR3 coding DNA: TGTGCCAGCAGCTCGCCGGGACAGGGGGCCGGGGCCAACGTCCTGACTTTC. Its translation is CASSSPGQGAGANVLTF.

This clonotype has a count of ten or more. The chain has TRBV7-9 and TRBJ2-1; D uncertain. Trimming shortened V by 5 bases and J by 13 bases, and 15 bases separated the two germline ends. This CDR3 has 12 residues. Germline values: CDR1 SEHNR, CDR2 FQNEAQ (reference sequence). In nucleotides, the CDR3 is TGTGCCAGCAGCGATACTCTTGGAGATCAGTTCTTC. It yields the protein CASSDTLGDQFF.

This clonotype was detected a few times. This chain uses TRBV13 with TRBJ1-1; 8 bases align to TRBD1. V lost 1 base to trimming and J lost 4 bases; unmatched junction nucleotides: 2. In germline, CDR1 is PRHDT, CDR2 FYEKMQ (reference sequence). This CDR3 comprises 14 residues. CDR3 DNA sequence: TGTGCCAGCAGCTTAGAGGACAGGGCCACTGAAGCTTTCTTT. Translated: CASSLEDRATEAFF.

This clonotype showed up just a few times. The V call is TRBV12-3 or TRBV12-4, the J call TRBJ2-5; perhaps TRBD2 as D (5 bases). The germline V and J ends were trimmed by 7 bases and 4 bases, with 13 bases remaining between them. CDR3 length: 13 amino acids. The CDR3 loop is CASTQRVVETQYF. The CDR3 bases are TGTGCCAGCACCCAGAGGGTAGTAGAGACCCAGTACTTC.

This clonotype was recorded a few times. The chain joins TRBV27 to TRBJ1-5; 8 nucleotides line up with TRBD1. The CDR3 contains 16 residues. Germline assignment: CDR1 MNHEY and CDR2 SMNVEV (reference sequence). V dropped 6 bases and J dropped 6; count of bases not matched to a gene: 13. CDR3 sequence (DNA): TGTGCCAGCAGGAGACAACAGGGGGGGACGAGTCAGCCCCAGCATTTT. Amino acids: CASRRQQGGTSQPQHF.

This clonotype showed up just a few times. The chain uses TRBV6-5 and TRBJ2-7; 12 nucleotides line up with TRBD1. Germline CDR1 reads MNHEY; CDR2 reads SVGAGI. The CDR3 is 15 residues long. With 6 bases clipped from V and 7 bases from J, the junction kept 10 bases outside the gene matches. The CDR3 DNA is TGTGCCAGCAGAGATCCGGGACAGGGGGCGCGGGAGCAGTACTTC. It codes for CASRDPGQGAREQYF.

This clonotype was observed a handful of times. This CDR3 is CASSQTGIVTQYF. The CDR3 nucleotides are TGTGCCAGCAGCCAAACCGGGATAGTTACGCAGTATTTT. The chain employs TRBV7-2 and TRBJ2-3, with D possibly TRBD2 on 5 matching bases. The V gene's germline CDR1 is SGHTA and CDR2 FQGNSA. V gave up 5 bases and J gave up 8 bases, with 14 bases separating them. CDR3 length equals 13 residues.

This sequence joins TRBV12-3 or TRBV12-4 and TRBJ2-1; 9 bases fit TRBD1. The CDR3 consists of 15 residues. J lost 8 bases, V lost 2 bases, and 7 bases had no gene match. The CDR3 coding sequence is TGTGCCAGCAGTTTAAAAGGGACAGGGACGGATGAGCAGTTCTTC. Protein product: CASSLKGTGTDEQFF.

This clonotype was seen repeatedly, ten times or more. This chain joins TRBV20-1 and TRBJ1-4; unclear D gene. This CDR3 region has 17 residues. Germline V lookup: CDR1 DFQATT, CDR2 SNEGSKA (reference sequence). Trimming took 1 base from V and 0 from J, leaving 15 bases between them. CDR3 coding DNA: TGCAGTGCTAGAGCACCATTGCCGCATGCAACTAATGAAAAACTGTTTTTT. As protein: CSARAPLPHATNEKLFF.

This chain links TRBV29-1 with TRBJ2-2; D is possibly TRBD1 (6 bases). The germline V gene has CDR1 SQVTM and CDR2 ANQGSEA. The length of the CDR3 is 13 residues. V was pared by 6 bases and J by 6 bases, with 14 bases between. In nucleotides, the CDR3 is TGCAGCGTCGTTAGACAGGTCCCCGGGGAGCTGTTTTTT. The encoded protein is CSVVRQVPGELFF.

The chain employs TRBV28 and TRBJ1-4; 10 positions match TRBD1. Germline V gives CDR1 MDHEN, CDR2 SYDVKM. The CDR3 spans 15 residues. V gave up 5 bases and J gave up 7 bases; unmatched junction bases: 7. In nucleotides, the CDR3 is TGTGCCAGCAGTCTTACGACAGGGGGCCGTGAAAAACTGTTTTTT. This encodes CASSLTTGGREKLFF. The variable domain in full, with the rest retrieved from reference TRBV28 and TRBJ1-4, is DVKVTQSSRYLVKRTGEKVFLECVQDMDHENMFWYRQDPGLGLRLIYFSYDVKMKEKGDIPEGYSVSREKKERFSLILESASTNQTSMYLCASSLTTGGREKLFFGSGTQLSVL.

This clonotype appeared a few times. The chain has TRBV18 and TRBJ2-2; TRBD1 is a possible D gene (5 bases). The CDR3 totals 17 residues. Trimming removed 2 bases at V and 4 bases at J, with 17 bases between. Germline lookup yields CDR1 KGHSH and CDR2 LQKENI. The CDR3 loop is CASSPGSGLGVTGELFF. In DNA, the CDR3 is TGTGCCAGCTCACCAGGATCCGGGCTAGGGGTCACCGGGGAGCTGTTTTTT.

This clonotype was detected a few times. The chain combines TRBV7-9 with TRBJ2-1; D perhaps matches TRBD2 (5 bases). Trimming cost V 2 bases and J 0 bases, with 8 bases left between them. Germline V gene lookup returns CDR1 SEHNR and CDR2 FQNEAQ (reference sequence). The CDR3 consists of 15 residues. The CDR3 sequence: CASSLTGSSYNEQFF. The CDR3 coding sequence is TGTGCCAGCAGCTTAACTGGGAGCTCCTACAATGAGCAGTTCTTC.

In this sample, this clonotype turned up once. This rearrangement joins TRBV28 to TRBJ2-7, with 7 nucleotides matching TRBD2. Trimming at V came to 4 bases and at J to 3 bases, leaving 3 bases not matched to a gene. Germline V CDR1 and CDR2: MDHEN, SYDVKM. This CDR3 region has 13 residues. This chain's CDR3 is CASSSGGVYEQYF. CDR3 in DNA: TGTGCCAGCAGTTCGGGGGGAGTCTACGAGCAGTACTTC.

This clonotype showed up many times. The chain couples TRBV20-1 to TRBJ2-7; D is uncertain. Trimming took off 0 bases at V and 3 bases at J, with 12 bases between the two ends. The CDR3 is 14 residues long. Germline-derived CDR1 and CDR2 are DFQATT and SNEGSKA (reference sequence). The CDR3: CSARERSSVYEQYF. In DNA form, the CDR3 reads TGCAGTGCTAGAGAGAGGTCGTCTGTCTACGAGCAGTACTTC.

This clonotype was found a few times. The CDR3 spells CASSLFPGVYGYTF. The CDR3 DNA is TGTGCCAGCAGCTTATTCCCCGGAGTTTATGGCTACACCTTC. The genes are TRBV11-2 and TRBJ1-2; D is uncertain. CDR1 and CDR2 from the germline V gene are SGHAT and FQNNGV. The CDR3 consists of 14 residues. Trimming cost V 2 bases and J 5 bases, with 12 bases left between them.

In this sample, this clonotype turned up a few times. This sequence joins TRBV9 and TRBJ2-2, with 9 nucleotides matching TRBD2. J was trimmed by 5 bases and V by 3 bases; bases with no gene match: 11. The length of the CDR3 is 17 residues. The V gene's germline CDR1 is SGDLS and CDR2 YYNGEE. This chain's CDR3 is CASSAPLAGARTGELFF. CDR3 nucleotide sequence: TGTGCCAGCAGCGCCCCCTTAGCGGGAGCCCGAACCGGGGAGCTGTTTTTT.

Written as DNA, the CDR3 is TGTGCCAGTAGTATAGACGGGTATGGAAAACTGTTTTTT. It encodes CASSIDGYGKLFF. The chain couples TRBV19 to TRBJ1-4; no firm D call. CDR3 length: 13 amino acids. Trimming cost V 0 bases and J 10 bases, with 9 bases left between them. Germline assignment: CDR1 LNHDA and CDR2 SQIVND (reference sequence).

The V gene is TRBV29-1, the J gene TRBJ2-5; TRBD2 is a possible D gene (6 bases). The CDR3 loop spans 11 amino acids. Trimming removed 4 bases from V and 3 bases from J, with 6 bases in between. Germline assignment: CDR1 SQVTM and CDR2 ANQGSEA. This CDR3 is CSVVAEETQYF. CDR3 coding DNA: TGCAGCGTTGTAGCGGAAGAGACCCAGTACTTC.

This clonotype has more than one count but fewer than ten. V is TRBV5-1 and J is TRBJ1-5; unclear D gene. The CDR3 length is 13 residues. V was clipped by 2 bases and J by 0 bases, with 3 bases between them. Germline assignment: CDR1 SGHRS and CDR2 YFSETQ. CDR3 in amino acids: CASSLGSNQPQHF. CDR3 in DNA: TGCGCCAGCAGCTTAGGTAGCAATCAGCCCCAGCATTTT.

This clonotype was seen at least ten times. The CDR3: CSARTRGEQFF. The CDR3 DNA is TGCAGTGCTAGAACGCGAGGTGAGCAGTTCTTC. J is TRBJ2-1 and V is TRBV20-1, with D unclear. V dropped 2 bases and J dropped 9 bases, with 8 bases sitting between them. The CDR3 extends over 11 amino acids. Germline CDR1 is DFQATT and CDR2 is SNEGSKA (reference sequence).